These T cell receptor beta chains were read from a single sample in a study of T cells after yellow fever vaccination. TCRdb itself ran the 5' RACE reads through MiXCR, one entry per CDR3 protein. The data show 300,000 to 400,000 distinct CDR3 sequences, with around 3.9% seen just once and 24% held by the top ten. Source: PBMCs, taken 5 days after the yellow fever booster vaccination. Receptor source: a man aged 18 to 35 who received the YFV17D yellow fever vaccine. CDR3s include the opening cysteine and the closing phenylalanine or tryptophan. D genes are given only for firm matches. Clone size is not always given. Where it is, it says once, few, many or a class for expanded clones.

abundance	v_gene	j_gene	d_gene	CDR3nt	CDR3aa
NA	TRBV7-9	TRBJ1-4	TRBD1	TGTGCCAGCAGCCTGACAGGGGATAATGAAAAACTGTTTTTT	CASSLTGDNEKLFF
many	TRBV5-1	TRBJ1-1	NA	TGCGCCAGCAGCTTGAGCGGGCTGATAATGAACACTGAAGCTTTCTTT	CASSLSGLIMNTEAFF
few	TRBV5-1	TRBJ2-1	TRBD2	TGCGCCAGCAGCTTGGCGGTAGCGGGGGGCAATGAGCAGTTCTTC	CASSLAVAGGNEQFF
NA	TRBV7-2	TRBJ2-1	NA	TGTGCCAGCAGCCGCGACCAAGCCTACAATGAGCAGTTCTTC	CASSRDQAYNEQFF
NA	TRBV11-2	TRBJ2-7	NA	TGTGCCAGCAGCTTAATTTTCAGCTCCTACGAGCAGTACTTC	CASSLIFSSYEQYF
NA	TRBV7-2	TRBJ2-2	NA	TGTGCCAGCAGCCCCCCTCCGGTTTCCGGGGAGCTGTTTTTT	CASSPPPVSGELFF
NA	TRBV20-1	TRBJ2-1	NA	TGCAGTGCTATTTGGGCTAGACACAATGAGCAGTTCTTC	CSAIWARHNEQFF
many	TRBV7-3	TRBJ2-2	NA	TGTGCCAGCAGCCATTTGTACAGCCCGAACACCGGGGAGCTGTTTTTT	CASSHLYSPNTGELFF
few	TRBV19	TRBJ2-5	NA	TGTGCCACCCGAGCCAACGGTGGGGAGACCCAGTACTTC	CATRANGGETQYF
NA	TRBV3-1	TRBJ1-2	NA	TGTGCCAGCAGCCAAGGCGGCACCGGCTTGGGCTACACCTTC	CASSQGGTGLGYTF
NA	TRBV5-1	TRBJ2-5	NA	TGCGCCAGCAGCCAAGAACAGCGTCCTCAAGAGACCCAGTACTTC	CASSQEQRPQETQYF
few	TRBV13	TRBJ1-2	TRBD1	TGTGCCAGCAGCAATCCGGGACAGGGTCGTGGCTACACCTTC	CASSNPGQGRGYTF
many	TRBV30	TRBJ2-5	TRBD2	TGTGCCTGGGAGCTTGTGAGCCTAGCGGGGGAAGAGACCCAGTACTTC	CAWELVSLAGEETQYF
many	TRBV2	TRBJ2-5	NA	TGTGCCAGCAGTGAAGGGACAAGACATCAAGAGACCCAGTACTTC	CASSEGTRHQETQYF
many	TRBV21-1	TRBJ2-3	NA	TGTGCCAGCAGCAAAGGGGATCGACAGAGCACAGATACGCAGTATTTT	CASSKGDRQSTDTQYF
NA	TRBV12-5	TRBJ1-1	NA	TGTGCTAGTGGGACGCCGGGAAACACTGAAGCTTTCTTT	CASGTPGNTEAFF
many	TRBV5-1	TRBJ2-3	NA	TGCGCCAGCAGCTTGGCCGGGCAGGGCGCAGATACGCAGTATTTT	CASSLAGQGADTQYF
NA	TRBV7-2	TRBJ2-1	TRBD2	TGTGCCAGCAGCTCAGCCCTCGGGGGGGTTAGCGAGCAGTTCTTC	CASSSALGGVSEQFF
many	TRBV27	TRBJ1-1	TRBD1	TGTGCCAGCAGTTTAACACGGACAGGCAGAGAAGCTTTCTTT	CASSLTRTGREAFF